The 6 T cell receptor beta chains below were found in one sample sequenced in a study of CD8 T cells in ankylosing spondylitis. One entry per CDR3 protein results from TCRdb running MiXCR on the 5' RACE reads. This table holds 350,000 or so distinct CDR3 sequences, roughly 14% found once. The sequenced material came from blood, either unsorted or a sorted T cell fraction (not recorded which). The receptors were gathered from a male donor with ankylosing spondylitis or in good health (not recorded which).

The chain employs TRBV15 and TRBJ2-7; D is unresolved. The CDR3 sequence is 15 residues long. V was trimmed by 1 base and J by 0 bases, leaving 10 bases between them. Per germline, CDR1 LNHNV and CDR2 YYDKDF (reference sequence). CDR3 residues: CATSRGGVSSYEQYF. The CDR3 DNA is TGTGCCACCAGCAGAGGTGGGGTGAGCTCCTACGAGCAGTACTTC.

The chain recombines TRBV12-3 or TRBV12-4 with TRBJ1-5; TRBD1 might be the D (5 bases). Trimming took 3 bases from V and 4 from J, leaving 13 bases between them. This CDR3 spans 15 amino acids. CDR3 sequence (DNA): TGTGCCAGCAGTTTTTCGGGGACGGGAAATCAGCCCCAGCATTTT. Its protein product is CASSFSGTGNQPQHF.

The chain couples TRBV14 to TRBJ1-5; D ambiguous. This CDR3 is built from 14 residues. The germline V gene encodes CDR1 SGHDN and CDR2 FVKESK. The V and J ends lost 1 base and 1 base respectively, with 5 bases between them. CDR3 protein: CASSQAGSNQPQHF. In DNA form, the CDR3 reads TGTGCCAGCAGCCAAGCGGGGAGCAATCAGCCCCAGCATTTT. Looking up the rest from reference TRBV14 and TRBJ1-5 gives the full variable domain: EAGVTQFPSHSVIEKGQTVTLRCDPISGHDNLYWYRRVMGKEIKFLLHFVKESKQDESGMPNNRFLAERTGGTYSTLKVQPAELEDSGVYFCASSQAGSNQPQHFGDGTRLSIL.

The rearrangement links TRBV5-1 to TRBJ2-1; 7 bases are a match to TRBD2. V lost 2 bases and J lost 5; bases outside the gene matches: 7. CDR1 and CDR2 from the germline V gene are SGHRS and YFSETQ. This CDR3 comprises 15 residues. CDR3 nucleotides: TGCGCCAGCAGCTTAAGACTCAGCGGGAACAATGAGCAGTTCTTC. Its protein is CASSLRLSGNNEQFF.

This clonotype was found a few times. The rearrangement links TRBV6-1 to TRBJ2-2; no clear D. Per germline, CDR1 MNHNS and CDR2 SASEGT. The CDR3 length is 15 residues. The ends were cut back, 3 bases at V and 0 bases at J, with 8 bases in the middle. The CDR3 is CASSDKAANTGELFF. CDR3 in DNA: TGTGCCAGCAGTGACAAGGCCGCGAACACCGGGGAGCTGTTTTTT.

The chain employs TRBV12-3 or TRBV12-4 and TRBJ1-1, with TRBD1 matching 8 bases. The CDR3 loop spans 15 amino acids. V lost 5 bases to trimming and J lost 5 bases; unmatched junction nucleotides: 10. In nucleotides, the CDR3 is TGTGCCAGCAGTCCCAGACAGGGGCGAGAGACTGAAGCTTTCTTT. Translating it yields CASSPRQGRETEAFF.